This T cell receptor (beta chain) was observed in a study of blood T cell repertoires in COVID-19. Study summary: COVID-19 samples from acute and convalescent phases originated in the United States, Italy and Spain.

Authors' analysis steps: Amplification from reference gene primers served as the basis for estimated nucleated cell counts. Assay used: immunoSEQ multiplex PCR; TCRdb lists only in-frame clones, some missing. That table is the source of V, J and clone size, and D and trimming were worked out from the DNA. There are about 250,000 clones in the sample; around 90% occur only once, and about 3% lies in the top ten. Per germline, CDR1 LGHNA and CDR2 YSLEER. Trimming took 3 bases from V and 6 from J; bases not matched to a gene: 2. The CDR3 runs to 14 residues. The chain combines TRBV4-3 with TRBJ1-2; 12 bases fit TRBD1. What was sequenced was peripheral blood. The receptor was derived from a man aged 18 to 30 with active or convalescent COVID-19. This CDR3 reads CASSQGQGAHGYTF. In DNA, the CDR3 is TGCGCCAGCAGCCAGGGACAGGGGGCGCATGGCTACACCTTC.